This T cell receptor (beta chain) was retrieved from a study of regulatory T cells in long-lasting Graves disease. Whole-study results and caveats: Reduced TCR diversity was observed in persistent Graves' patients versus newly diagnosed patients.

In this sample, this clonotype turned up many times. No antigen is known for it. Libraries of TCR beta came from iRepertoire HTBI primers plus Arm-PCR of CDR3 regions. In TCRdb, the multiplex PCR reads were re-called with MiXCR into one record per CDR3 protein. Of 700,000 or so distinct CDR3 sequences in the sample, about 32% were seen once. From germline, CDR1 is MDHEN and CDR2 SYDVKM. Trimming left V 0 bases short and J 0 bases short, with 11 bases between. The CDR3 is made up of 16 amino acids. Time point in this sample: persistent/refractory GD, antithyroid drugs over 5 years with positive TRAb. PBMC RNA served as the TCR library source.

V usage is TRBV28 and J usage is TRBJ1-1; D is possibly TRBD1 (6 bases). The receptor was isolated from a female donor with Graves disease. Sample: peripheral blood mononuclear cells (PBMCs), taken when the disease was refractory, from a patient treated with antithyroid drugs. The chain's CDR3 is CASSLWGARVNTEAFF. In nucleotides, the CDR3 is TGTGCCAGCAGTTTATGGGGGGCGCGGGTGAACACTGAAGCTTTCTTT.